This record concerns one T cell receptor (beta chain) sequence. The sample belongs to a study of technical replicates of blood from a handful of donors. With 7 bases clipped from V and 2 bases from J, the junction kept 6 bases outside the gene matches. CDR1 and CDR2 from the germline V gene are MNHEY and SMNVEV (reference sequence). The CDR3 spans 14 residues. Generated by immunoSEQ multiplex PCR, the TCRdb table keeps only in-frame clones and is missing some. The sample lists 60,000 to 90,000 clones, around 97% occurring once. This rearrangement joins TRBV27 to TRBJ2-7; 9 positions agree with TRBD1. This TCR derives from a human donor in good health. The source material was T cells isolated from PBMCs. CDR3 in amino acids: CASTTRQGAYEQYF. Written as DNA, the CDR3 is TGTGCCAGCACCACCAGACAGGGGGCCTACGAGCAGTACTTC.